This is a list of T cell receptor beta chains from one sample in a study of CD8+ T cells in alopecia areata. Data came from immunoSEQ multiplex PCR; TCRdb stores just in-frame clones and leaves some out. The table shows about 82,000 clones, with 51% occurring only once. Sequenced: NKG2D-high CD8+ T cells sorted from blood. The origin of the receptors is a human donor with alopecia areata. Both conserved end residues are part of each CDR3. The D gene is left open where the match is weak. Clone size is shown for a subset of rows, as once, few, many or a class of expanded clone.

NA	NA	TRBJ1-1	TRBV5-6	TGTGCCAGCAGCGAGGGGGACACTGAAGCTTTCTTT	CASSEGDTEAFF
NA	NA	TRBJ2-5	TRBV5-1	TGCGCCAGCACCCTAACAGGGTTCGGAGAGACCCAGTACTTC	CASTLTGFGETQYF
NA	NA	TRBJ2-3	TRBV27	TGTGCCAGCAGTCCCCTCAGCGGCACTAGCACAGATACGCAGTATTTT	CASSPLSGTSTDTQYF
NA	NA	TRBJ2-5	TRBV6-5	TGTGCCAGCAGTTCCCAAGAGACCCAGTACTTC	CASSSQETQYF
NA	NA	TRBJ2-2	TRBV29-1	TGCAGCGTTGTGGTGTTTACCGGGGAGCTGTTTTTT	CSVVVFTGELFF
NA	NA	TRBJ2-7	TRBV30	TGTGCCTGGAGTAATCCCTCCTACGAGCAGTACTTC	CAWSNPSYEQYF
TRBD1	NA	TRBJ2-7	TRBV5-1	TGCGCCAGCAGCTACCCGGGACAGTCCTACGAGCAGTACTTC	CASSYPGQSYEQYF
NA	NA	TRBJ2-1	TRBV4-3	TGCGCCAGCAGCCCCTGGGGGGGCGCAAATGAGCAGTTCTTC	CASSPWGGANEQFF
NA	NA	TRBJ2-3	TRBV27	TGTGCCAGCAGTTTCTCCGATACGCAGTATTTT	CASSFSDTQYF
NA	NA	TRBJ2-5	TRBV2	TGTGCCAGCAGTGATCTACAGGTTGAAGAGACCCAGTACTTC	CASSDLQVEETQYF
NA	few	TRBJ1-2	TRBV29-1	TGCAGCGTTCCAGCTAACTATGGCTACACCTTC	CSVPANYGYTF
NA	NA	TRBJ1-4	TRBV4-1	TGCGCCAGCAGCCAAGAAGGGGGGCAGAATGAAAAACTGTTTTTT	CASSQEGGQNEKLFF
TRBD1	NA	TRBJ2-1	TRBV29-1	TGCAGCGTCCTGTCGGGGACAGATTTGTTCTACAATGAGCAGTTCTTC	CSVLSGTDLFYNEQFF
NA	few	TRBJ2-7	TRBV2	TGTGCCACCCAGGTCAGCGAGCAGTACTTC	CATQVSEQYF
TRBD2	NA	TRBJ2-7	TRBV30	TGTGCCTGGGAGAGTGGGACTAGCGGGGCGGGCTACGAGCAGTACTTC	CAWESGTSGAGYEQYF
TRBD2	once	TRBJ2-5	TRBV27	TGTGCCAGCAGTTTAGCGGGGGTCCAGTACTTC	CASSLAGVQYF
TRBD1	NA	TRBJ2-7	TRBV4-1	TGCGCCAGCAGCCAAGATTGGGGACAGACAAGCTCCTACGAGCAGTACTTC	CASSQDWGQTSSYEQYF
NA	NA	TRBJ2-3	TRBV27	TGTGCCAGCAGTTCACCATTAGCGGACAGCACAGATACGCAGTATTTT	CASSSPLADSTDTQYF
TRBD1	NA	TRBJ2-7	TRBV9	TGTGCCAGCAGCCTCACCGGGACAGGGGGCTTCGAGCAGTACTTC	CASSLTGTGGFEQYF
NA	few	TRBJ2-7	TRBV4-1	TGCGCCAGCAGCCAATCCCCGGGAAACGAGCAGTACTTC	CASSQSPGNEQYF
NA	NA	TRBJ2-1	TRBV6-5	TGTGCCTCACAAAAACTCAGAGACAATGAGCAGTTCTTC	CASQKLRDNEQFF
NA	NA	TRBJ2-1	TRBV30	TGTGCCTGGAGTCTGCTGAGCTCCTACAATGAGCAGTTCTTC	CAWSLLSSYNEQFF
NA	few	TRBJ2-3	TRBV10-3	TGTGCCATCACCAGCGACACCTCTAGCACAGATACGCAGTATTTT	CAITSDTSSTDTQYF
NA	NA	TRBJ1-5	TRBV25-1	TGTGCCAGCAGTCCGGAAGGCGGACGGTACAATCAGCCCCAGCATTTT	CASSPEGGRYNQPQHF
NA	NA	TRBJ2-7	TRBV27	TGTGCCAGCAGTTTATCGATAACCTACGAGCAGTACTTC	CASSLSITYEQYF
TRBD1	NA	TRBJ1-2	TRBV7-2	TGTGCCAGCAGCTTAGAAGGGACAGGGGAGAAGAGTGGCTACACCTTC	CASSLEGTGEKSGYTF
NA	NA	TRBJ2-4	TRBV6-5	TGTGCCAGCACGGCACAGCTAGCCAAAAACATTCAGTACTTC	CASTAQLAKNIQYF
TRBD2	few	TRBJ2-1	TRBV4-1	TGCGCCAGCAGCCAAGTTACGGGTCTAGCGGGAGGAGAAGGTGAGCAGTTCTTC	CASSQVTGLAGGEGEQFF
NA	few	TRBJ2-5	TRBV29-1	TGCAGCGTTGCGGCAAGCCTCCGGACCCAGTACTTC	CSVAASLRTQYF
TRBD1	NA	TRBJ1-1	TRBV9	TGTGCCAGCAGCCTAGGCGGGGGACAGAGGAACACTGAAGCTTTCTTT	CASSLGGGQRNTEAFF
NA	NA	TRBJ2-7	TRBV27	TGTGCCAGCAGTCTCGGAGGGCCTTTTGCCTACGAGCAGTACTTC	CASSLGGPFAYEQYF
TRBD2	NA	TRBJ2-2	TRBV9	TGTGCCAGCAGCGTAGCCCGGGCTAGCGGAAACACCGGGGAGCTGTTTTTT	CASSVARASGNTGELFF
NA	NA	TRBJ2-5	TRBV9	TGTGCCAGCAATCCTGGGGGGGCACAAGAGACCCAGTACTTC	CASNPGGAQETQYF
NA	NA	TRBJ2-1	TRBV4-1	TGCGCCAGCAGCGTCGGCGGGCCTTACAATGAGCAGTTCTTC	CASSVGGPYNEQFF
TRBD1	NA	TRBJ2-3	TRBV15	TGTGCCACCAGCAGGGGCGGTGGGACAGGGGCTAAAGATACGCAGTATTTT	CATSRGGGTGAKDTQYF
NA	NA	TRBJ1-5	TRBV25-1	TGTGCCAGCAGTGAAAGATACAGGGATCCTAATCAGCCCCAGCATTTT	CASSERYRDPNQPQHF
TRBD2	NA	TRBJ2-1	TRBV29-1	TGCAGCGTACCCTCCCCGGGAGCGGGGGGCCATGAGCAGTTCTTC	CSVPSPGAGGHEQFF
NA	NA	TRBJ2-1	TRBV9	TGTGCCAGCAGCGCGTACTCCTACAATGAGCAGTTCTTC	CASSAYSYNEQFF
TRBD1	NA	TRBJ2-1	TRBV27	TGTGCCAGCAGTACCGACAGGGGAGCGTACAATGAGCAGTTCTTC	CASSTDRGAYNEQFF
NA	few	TRBJ2-1	TRBV29-1	TGCAGCGTTTGGCAGGGCACCTCCTACAATGAGCAGTTCTTC	CSVWQGTSYNEQFF
NA	NA	TRBJ2-5	TRBV27	TGTGCCAGCAGTTTGGGTGAGACCCAGTACTTC	CASSLGETQYF
TRBD1	NA	TRBJ1-4	TRBV30	TGTGCCTGGAATACTGGGACAGGCAATGAAAAACTGTTTTTT	CAWNTGTGNEKLFF
TRBD2	NA	TRBJ2-5	TRBV10-3	TGTGCCATCGCCGGGGGGTATGGAGAGACCCAGTACTTC	CAIAGGYGETQYF
TRBD2	few	TRBJ2-1	TRBV28	TGTGCCAGCAGCCGCATCACAACTAGCGGGAGTATTGATGAGCAGTTCTTC	CASSRITTSGSIDEQFF